Listed below are T cell receptor beta chains from one sample, sequenced in a study of OX40 agonist ivuxolimab in advanced cancers. TCRdb's table, derived via immunoSEQ multiplex PCR, lists solely in-frame clones and lacks some. Seen here are tens of thousands of clones, 89% observed once, and the top ten hold 15% to 20%. Sample: CD4+ or CD8+ T cells sorted from blood, taken in a trial of the OX40 agonist ivuxolimab. These receptors all stem from an adult with an advanced solid tumor such as melanoma, head and neck, liver or kidney cancer. CDR3s include the opening cysteine and the closing phenylalanine or tryptophan. A D gene is named only where the DNA matches it firmly. Some rows mark clone size as missing; the rest say once, few, many or name a class of expanded clone.

J gene	clone size	V gene	D gene	CDR3 protein	CDR3 DNA
TRBJ2-3	-	TRBV4-3	-	CASSQDSGDRQTDTQYF	TGCGCCAGCAGCCAAGATAGCGGGGACAGGCAAACAGATACGCAGTATTTT
TRBJ2-3	-	TRBV13	TRBD2	CASRPRPGTSADTQYF	TGTGCCAGCAGACCTAGACCCGGGACTAGCGCTGATACGCAGTATTTT
TRBJ2-7	few	TRBV7-8	-	CASSLPDRDYEQYF	TGTGCCAGCAGCTTACCCGACCGAGACTACGAGCAGTACTTC
TRBJ2-7	-	TRBV7-3	-	CASSLEQSYEQYF	TGTGCCAGCAGCTTAGAACAGAGCTACGAGCAGTACTTC
TRBJ2-1	-	TRBV28	-	CASSLSGSYNEQFF	TGTGCCAGCAGTTTGAGCGGCTCCTACAATGAGCAGTTCTTC
TRBJ1-1	-	TRBV27	-	CASSFLGANTEAFF	TGTGCCAGCAGTTTTCTGGGGGCCAACACTGAAGCTTTCTTT
TRBJ2-2	-	TRBV28	TRBD1	CASSTPRGTGELFF	TGTGCCAGCAGTACTCCCAGGGGGACCGGGGAGCTGTTTTTT
TRBJ2-1	-	TRBV28	-	CASSFSGDYNEQFF	TGTGCCAGCAGTTTCAGCGGAGACTACAATGAGCAGTTCTTC
TRBJ2-2	-	TRBV29-1	-	CSVLTIANTGELFF	TGCAGCGTCTTGACCATAGCTAACACCGGGGAGCTGTTTTTT
TRBJ2-7	-	TRBV19	TRBD1	CASSIYRDRVYEQYF	TGTGCCAGTAGTATTTACCGGGACAGGGTATACGAGCAGTACTTC
TRBJ2-2	-	TRBV4-3	-	CASSQDLGPRELFF	TGCGCCAGCAGCCAAGATCTCGGGCCCAGGGAGCTGTTTTTT
TRBJ1-5	-	TRBV27	-	CASSLIGQPQHF	TGTGCCAGCAGTTTAATCGGGCAGCCCCAGCATTTT
TRBJ1-2	-	TRBV7-8	-	CASSLAARLGGDGYTF	TGTGCCAGCAGCTTAGCTGCTCGACTGGGAGGAGATGGCTACACCTTC
TRBJ2-3	-	TRBV11-2	TRBD1	CASSSQTGTDTQYF	TGTGCCAGCAGCTCCCAGACAGGGACAGATACGCAGTATTTT
TRBJ1-6	-	TRBV9	-	CASSVEQSSPLHF	TGTGCCAGCAGCGTAGAGCAGAGTTCACCCCTCCACTTT
TRBJ2-7	-	TRBV4-3	-	CASSQERAYEQYF	TGCGCCAGCAGCCAAGAACGGGCCTACGAGCAGTACTTC
TRBJ2-1	-	TRBV15	TRBD2	CATSMAGVSYNEQFF	TGTGCCACCAGCATGGCGGGAGTCTCCTACAATGAGCAGTTCTTC
TRBJ1-5	-	TRBV27	-	CASSLKVFGPQHF	TGTGCCAGCAGTTTAAAGGTATTTGGGCCCCAGCATTTT